These 17 T cell receptor beta chains originate from one sample sequenced in a study of glioma-infiltrating T cells (dated by TCRdb to the mid-2010s). The instrument was an Illumina MiSeq. The iRepertoire nested amplicon-rescue multiplex PCR (arm-PCR) platform was used to amplify TCR alpha and beta CDR3 regions from RNA. TCRdb took the public reads, trimmed them with fastp at Q25, ran MiXCR for clone calling and kept in-frame beta chains. Merged by CDR3 protein, the rows form single entries marked with the most common genes and DNA. Counted in this sample were 300,000 to 400,000 distinct CDR3 sequences; around 38% of them appeared once. 12% of the sample belongs to the ten largest clones. Sequenced input: glioma tissue, nonneoplastic brain tissue, or PBMCs (not recorded which). Every receptor here comes from a human donor with low-grade glioma or glioblastoma, undergoing nonglioma brain surgery, or in good health (not recorded which).

This clonotype has at least ten counts. The rearrangement links TRBV28 to TRBJ1-5; D not certain. V was cut by 7 bases and J by 7 bases, with 20 bases left in between. The CDR3 is made up of 15 amino acids. Looked up from germline, CDR1 is MDHEN and CDR2 is SYDVKM. CDR3 protein: CASILPGQTAQPQHF. The DNA of the CDR3 is TGTGCCAGCATCTTACCCGGGCAAACGGCGCAGCCCCAGCATTTT.

A word on this clonotype: A much larger clonotype is one base distant, so this may be a read error. The CDR3 sequence is CASGEVGTSWEQYF. The CDR3 DNA follows: TGTGCCAGCGGTGAAGTTGGGACTAGCTGGGAGCAGTACTTC. The chain recombines TRBV6-1 with TRBJ2-7, with 9 positions matching TRBD2. This CDR3 is built from 14 residues. Germline V gene lookup returns CDR1 MNHNS and CDR2 SASEGT.

This clonotype was observed a handful of times. The chain carries TRBV24-1 and TRBJ2-1; 7 bases are a match to TRBD2. The CDR3 runs to 17 residues. V shed 5 bases and J 0 bases; nucleotides not matched to a gene: 9. CDR1 and CDR2 (germline): KGHDR, SFDVKD. The CDR3 here is CATSASPGGSSYNEQFF. CDR3 in DNA: TGTGCCACCAGTGCGAGCCCCGGGGGGAGCTCCTACAATGAGCAGTTCTTC.

The chain couples TRBV29-1 to TRBJ2-3; no firm D call. The CDR3 length is 12 residues. CDR1 and CDR2 from the germline V gene are SQVTM and ANQGSEA. Between the trimmed V and J ends, which lost 0 bases and 6 bases, there was a span of 7 bases. CDR3 in amino acids: CSVEESRDTQYF. CDR3 in DNA: TGCAGCGTTGAAGAAAGTCGGGATACGCAGTATTTT.

This clonotype was seen only a few times. The V call is TRBV4-1, the J call TRBJ2-1; no firm D call. Germline CDR1 is MGHRA and CDR2 is YSYEKL. V lost 1 base and J lost 0, with 7 bases in between. The CDR3 contains 15 residues. The CDR3 here is CASSQVESSYNEQFF. The CDR3 DNA sequence: TGCGCCAGCAGCCAAGTAGAGAGCTCCTACAATGAGCAGTTCTTC.

This clonotype has more than one count but fewer than ten. This chain links TRBV7-2 with TRBJ2-7; D is unclear. Trimming stripped 0 bases from V and 1 base from J, with 7 bases between. The CDR3 totals 14 residues. Germline-derived CDR1 and CDR2 are SGHTA and FQGNSA. As DNA, the CDR3 is TGTGCCAGCAGCTTAGCTCCTTTATCCTACGAGCAGTACTTC. It codes for CASSLAPLSYEQYF.

The chain recombines TRBV28 with TRBJ2-5; 7 positions agree with TRBD1. Germline values: CDR1 MDHEN, CDR2 SYDVKM. CDR3 length: 15 amino acids. The trim removed 4 bases at V and 1 base at J, leaving 6 bases unmatched. CDR3 DNA sequence: TGTGCCAGCAGTTCGCCAGGGGGAACCCAAGAGACCCAGTACTTC. As protein: CASSSPGGTQETQYF.

The rearrangement uses TRBV25-1 and TRBJ1-1; D possibly corresponds to TRBD1 (5 bases). Trimming cost V 4 bases and J 3 bases, with 12 bases left between them. CDR3 length: 14 residues. The V gene's germline CDR1 is MGHDK and CDR2 SYGVNS. Written as DNA, the CDR3 is TGTGCCAGCAGTGTGTTAGGGGCGGACACTGAAGCTTTCTTT. Encoded protein: CASSVLGADTEAFF. The full variable domain, rest sourced from reference TRBV25-1 and TRBJ1-1, is EADIYQTPRYLVIGTGKKITLECSQTMGHDKMYWYQQDPGMELHLIHYSYGVNSTEKGDLSSESTVSRIRTEHFPLTLESARPSHTSQYLCASSVLGADTEAFFGQGTRLTVV.

The chain couples TRBV5-1 to TRBJ1-3; D call uncertain. Between the trimmed V and J ends, which lost 1 base and 4 bases, there was a span of 9 bases. Germline V lookup: CDR1 SGHRS, CDR2 YFSETQ. The CDR3 runs to 14 residues. The CDR3 loop is CASSLNPNGNTIYF. CDR3 coding DNA: TGCGCCAGCAGCTTGAACCCGAACGGAAACACCATATATTTT.

V is TRBV20-1 and J is TRBJ1-3, with 9 bases aligning to TRBD1. The CDR3 is made up of 14 amino acids. Per germline, CDR1 DFQATT and CDR2 SNEGSKA (reference sequence). The V gene end was trimmed by 4 bases and the J gene end by 2 bases; junction bases not matched to a gene: 3. In DNA, the CDR3 is TGCAGTGCTACGGACAGGGGCACTGGAAACACCATATATTTT. Protein product: CSATDRGTGNTIYF.

This clonotype was observed a few times. The genes are TRBV20-1 and TRBJ1-4; 7 bases map to TRBD1. The CDR3 spans 13 residues. Germline loops: CDR1 DFQATT, CDR2 SNEGSKA (reference sequence). J gave up 7 bases and V 6 bases, and 8 bases lay outside the gene matches. The CDR3, as DNA: TGCAGTGCGGTCCGGGACAGTCGTGAAAAACTGTTTTTT. Translation gives CSAVRDSREKLFF.

This clonotype was seen a few times. This chain links TRBV28 with TRBJ1-1; 8 bases are shared with TRBD1. The CDR3 is made up of 15 amino acids. Trimming took 1 base from V and 4 from J; bases not matched to a gene: 5. From germline, CDR1 is MDHEN and CDR2 SYDVKM. The CDR3 loop is CASSLYAGGGTEAFF. The CDR3 DNA follows: TGTGCCAGCAGTTTATATGCAGGGGGCGGCACTGAAGCTTTCTTT.

This clonotype was seen a few times. The chain links TRBV20-1 to TRBJ2-1, with D unclear. From germline, CDR1 is DFQATT and CDR2 SNEGSKA (reference sequence). The CDR3 runs to 16 residues. V was trimmed by 0 bases and J by 3 bases, leaving 15 bases between them. CDR3 nucleotides: TGCAGTGCTAGAGATAAGACTCGAGCCTTCTACAATGAGCAGTTCTTC. Translation gives CSARDKTRAFYNEQFF.

For this clonotype: At one end the junction does not follow the germline gene, possibly because of a read error. The V call is TRBV7-6, the J call TRBJ2-1; 9 nucleotides match TRBD1. This CDR3 is built from 21 residues. CDR1 is SGHVS and CDR2 is FNYEAQ in the germline V gene. CDR3 sequence reads: CASSHRRDRETRIAGVNEQFF. Here the CDR3 DNA reads TGTGCTAGCAGCCACCGCCGGGACAGGGAAACCCGGATAGCGGGCGTGAATGAGCAGTTCTTC.

This clonotype has just a few counts. The V and J genes are TRBV2 and TRBJ2-7; 8 nucleotides agree with TRBD1. V lost 11 bases, J lost 3 bases, and 6 bases stayed unmatched. CDR1 is SNHLY and CDR2 is FYNNEI in the germline V gene. This CDR3 has 12 amino acids. The CDR3 bases are TGTGCCTGTCGACAGGGGTTCTACGAGCAGTACTTC. The encoded protein is CACRQGFYEQYF.

The chain combines TRBV7-2 with TRBJ1-3; D uncertain. V lost 5 bases and J 8 bases, leaving 13 bases between the germline ends. Germline V gives CDR1 SGHTA, CDR2 FQGNSA. The CDR3 is made up of 13 amino acids. CDR3 in amino acids: CASSRERRDTIYF. The CDR3, as DNA: TGTGCCAGCAGCCGCGAGAGGCGGGACACCATATATTTT.

The table lists this clonotype with a few counts. The V and J genes are TRBV20-1 and TRBJ2-7; the match to TRBD1 covers 8 bases. The CDR3 runs to 14 residues. Germline V CDR1 and CDR2: DFQATT, SNEGSKA (reference sequence). J lost 4 bases, V lost 3 bases, and 8 bases had no gene match. CDR3 bases: TGCAGTGCTAGTGTAGGACAGGGCTTTTACGAGCAGTACTTC. It yields the protein CSASVGQGFYEQYF.